The 15 T cell receptor beta chains given below trace back to one sample, sequenced in a study of shared clonotypes between healthy human individuals. The assay was immunoSEQ multiplex PCR, and TCRdb's table has in-frame clones only and misses some. There are 2 million or so clones in the sample; 85% to 95% occur only once, and about 0.13% lies in the top ten. The material sequenced was naive CD4+ T cells sorted from blood. Subset indicated: CD45RA+ positively selected. The receptors originated from a man in his late teens or twenties in good health.

The chain employs TRBV25-1 and TRBJ2-5; D gene unclear. Germline CDR1 reads MGHDK; CDR2 reads SYGVNS. CDR3 length: 15 amino acids. Trimming cost V 3 bases and J 0 bases, with 11 bases left between them. The CDR3 DNA follows: TGTGCCAGCAGTGATTCCGACTGGTACCAAGAGACCCAGTACTTC. It codes for CASSDSDWYQETQYF. The full variable domain, in which reference TRBV25-1 and TRBJ2-5 provide the parts outside the CDR3, is EADIYQTPRYLVIGTGKKITLECSQTMGHDKMYWYQQDPGMELHLIHYSYGVNSTEKGDLSSESTVSRIRTEHFPLTLESARPSHTSQYLCASSDSDWYQETQYFGPGTRLLVL.

Regarding this clone: This may stem from a read error, because a much larger clone lies one nucleotide away. Other DNA sequences within the sample encode an identical CDR3. V usage is TRBV25-1 and J usage is TRBJ1-6, with D uncertain. This CDR3 has 17 amino acids. Germline V gene lookup returns CDR1 MGHDK and CDR2 SYGVNS. Trimming took off 3 bases at V and 10 bases at J, with 22 bases between the two ends. This chain's CDR3 is CASSESDSGSGISPLHF. In DNA, the CDR3 is TGTGCCAGCAGTGAGTCGGACTCAGGTTCGGGAATCTCACCCCTCCACTTT.

V gene TRBV2 combines with J gene TRBJ2-7; no clear D. The germline CDR1 and CDR2 sequences are SNHLY and FYNNEI. The CDR3 runs 12 residues. V was pared by 6 bases and J by 4 bases, with 10 bases between. CDR3 region: CASRGWGYEQYF. CDR3 sequence (DNA): TGTGCCAGCAGAGGATGGGGTTACGAGCAGTACTTC.

The J gene is TRBJ2-5, the V gene TRBV7-9; no clear D. Germline loops: CDR1 SEHNR, CDR2 FQNEAQ (reference sequence). V gave up 2 bases and J gave up 5 bases, with 12 bases separating them. The CDR3 is 14 residues long. The CDR3 coding sequence is TGTGCCAGCAGCTTAAGAACCCCTTCCGAGACCCAGTACTTC. It codes for CASSLRTPSETQYF.

This rearrangement joins TRBV5-1 to TRBJ1-3; 7 positions agree with TRBD1. The V gene end was trimmed by 5 bases and the J gene end by 0 bases; junction bases not matched to a gene: 17. The CDR3 sequence is 19 residues long. The germline gives CDR1 SGHRS, CDR2 YFSETQ. The CDR3 DNA reads as TGCGCCAGCAGACGGATCCCGGGACAGTTACCCGGCTCTGGAAACACCATATATTTT. Protein product: CASRRIPGQLPGSGNTIYF.

About this clone itself: Other nucleotide sequences in the sample specify the same CDR3. The rearrangement joins TRBV5-1 to TRBJ1-1, with a tentative D call TRBD1 (6 bases). The CDR3 loop spans 13 amino acids. V was trimmed by 4 bases and J by 5 bases, leaving 12 bases between them. The germline gives CDR1 SGHRS, CDR2 YFSETQ. CDR3 sequence reads: CASSLQGGTEAFF. The DNA of the CDR3 is TGCGCCAGCAGCCTGCAAGGGGGTACTGAAGCTTTCTTT.

The V and J genes are TRBV28 and TRBJ2-7, with unresolved D. V gave up 5 bases and J gave up 2 bases, with 13 bases separating them. Germline values: CDR1 MDHEN, CDR2 SYDVKM. The CDR3 runs to 14 residues. CDR3 in amino acids: CASSVVSLPYEQYF. The CDR3 DNA reads TGTGCCAGCAGTGTAGTTAGCCTCCCCTACGAGCAGTACTTC.

V is TRBV10-3 and J is TRBJ1-3; D uncertain. The length of the CDR3 is 14 residues. Germline V gene data show CDR1 as ENHRY and CDR2 as SYGVKD. V gave up 8 bases and J gave up 2 bases, with 13 bases separating them. CDR3 in DNA: TGTGCCATCCGGGCTGACATAGCTGGAAACACCATATATTTT. Translation: CAIRADIAGNTIYF.

With regard to this clone: Other DNA sequences in the same sample also yield this CDR3. DNA of the CDR3: TGTGCCTGGACAGACACCGGGGAGCTGTTTTTT. This codes for CAWTDTGELFF. J is TRBJ2-2 and V is TRBV30; D remains ambiguous. V was cut by 4 bases and J by 3 bases, with 3 bases left in between. Per germline, CDR1 GTSNPN and CDR2 SVGIG (reference sequence). The CDR3 is 11 residues long.

Notes on this clone: Other nucleotide sequences from this sample produce the same CDR3. V and J are TRBV5-1 and TRBJ1-5; D remains unclear. The V gene's germline CDR1 is SGHRS and CDR2 YFSETQ. The CDR3 has 13 residues. V lost 4 bases and J 4 bases, leaving 9 bases between the germline ends. This CDR3 is CASSPEPNQPQHF. CDR3 bases: TGCGCCAGCAGCCCGGAACCGAATCAGCCCCAGCATTTT.

This clone was counted a few times. This sample includes further DNA sequences coding for the same CDR3. The rearrangement uses TRBV30 and TRBJ2-7; 7 nucleotides line up with TRBD2. The CDR3 has 14 residues. The germline V gene encodes CDR1 GTSNPN and CDR2 SVGIG (reference sequence). The V and J ends lost 0 bases and 0 bases, in that order; junction bases with no gene match: 2. The DNA of the CDR3 is TGTGCCTGGAGTGTGGGGGGGAGCTCCTACGAGCAGTACTTC. Amino acid sequence: CAWSVGGSSYEQYF.

The DNA of the CDR3 is TGTGCCCTACACAGGGGTACCGGGGAGCTGTTTTTT. It encodes CALHRGTGELFF. The chain combines TRBV10-3 with TRBJ2-2, with 7 bases fitting TRBD1. The CDR3 spans 12 residues. V lost 11 bases to trimming and J lost 5 bases; unmatched junction nucleotides: 5. In germline, CDR1 is ENHRY, CDR2 SYGVKD.

The genes are TRBV5-1 and TRBJ2-7; D may be TRBD1 or TRBD2 (5 bases each). In germline, CDR1 is SGHRS, CDR2 YFSETQ. This CDR3 has 13 residues. V lost 0 bases and J lost 5, with 9 bases in between. The CDR3 here is CASSLAGADEQYF. As DNA, the CDR3 is TGCGCCAGCAGCTTGGCCGGGGCAGACGAGCAGTACTTC.

With regard to this clone: Other nucleotide sequences from this sample produce the same CDR3. The chain combines TRBV6-6 with TRBJ2-7, with 7 bases lining up with TRBD2. Losses at the gene ends were 2 bases for V and 2 bases for J; bases not matched to a gene: 0. The CDR3 contains 13 residues. CDR1 and CDR2 from the germline V gene are MNHNY and SVGAGI (reference sequence). CDR3 in DNA: TGTGCCAGCAGTTACGGGAGGGCCTACGAGCAGTACTTC. Its translation: CASSYGRAYEQYF.

J is TRBJ2-4 and V is TRBV20-1, with 9 bases identical to TRBD1. The V segment lost 4 bases and the J segment 15 bases; nucleotides outside the gene matches: 7. Germline V gene lookup returns CDR1 DFQATT and CDR2 SNEGSKA (reference sequence). This CDR3 is built from 11 residues. CDR3 coding DNA: TGCAGTGCTACACCTGGACAGGGGCTGTACTTC. Translating it yields CSATPGQGLYF.